These 28 T cell receptor beta chains originate from one sample sequenced in a study of stem cell transplantation in POMP-related autoinflammatory disease (dated by TCRdb to the early 2020s). The library was made by the immunoSEQ multiplex PCR assay. The table comes from immuneACCESS by way of TCRdb, which keeps in-frame sequences with V and J called. Part of the clones is missing from these tables; in studies checked, under half for an unresolved V gene and the rest for unknown reasons. For this sample there are some 29,000 clones; 80% to 90% appear just once. The ten largest clones add up to approximately 0.72% of the sample. The time point label on this specimen signifies: before hematopoietic stem cell transplant. Specimen: CD4+ T cells from PBMCs, collected before stem cell transplantation. The receptors originated from a human donor with POMP-related autoinflammation and immune dysregulation (PRAID).

The rearrangement uses TRBV5-1 and TRBJ1-5; 7 positions match TRBD1. Per the germline V gene, CDR1 is SGHRS and CDR2 is YFSETQ. V was pared by 4 bases and J by 5 bases, with 6 bases of the junction left unmatched. The CDR3 is made up of 14 amino acids. CDR3 coding DNA: TGCGCCAGCAGCCACAGGGGAGGTGATCAGCCCCAGCATTTT. It is translated as CASSHRGGDQPQHF.

The V and J genes are TRBV20-1 and TRBJ2-3; tentatively, D is TRBD2 (5 bases). This CDR3 is built from 11 residues. Germline lookup yields CDR1 DFQATT and CDR2 SNEGSKA (reference sequence). V shed 6 bases and J shed 6 bases, with 10 bases lying between them. DNA for the CDR3: TGCAGTGCGACTATACTGGATACGCAGTATTTT. Its translation: CSATILDTQYF.

CDR3 protein: CASSARLGGETQYF. As DNA, the CDR3 is TGTGCCAGCAGCGCCCGCCTAGGGGGGGAGACCCAGTACTTC. The chain employs TRBV7-7 and TRBJ2-5; TRBD1 or TRBD2 may be the D gene (6 bases each). Trimming removed 5 bases from V and 5 bases from J, with 15 bases in between. This CDR3 is 14 amino acids long. CDR1 and CDR2 from the germline V gene are SSHAT and FNYEAQ (reference sequence).

This rearrangement joins TRBV12-5 to TRBJ2-5, with D perhaps TRBD2 (6 bases). The CDR3 length is 17 residues. The V gene's germline CDR1 is LGHNT and CDR2 FRNRAP. Deletions cut 0 bases from V and 5 bases from J, with 19 bases between. The CDR3 DNA reads TGTGCTAGTGGTTTGGTACGTGGAACGGTCCGGGGGGAGACCCAGTACTTC. Amino acids: CASGLVRGTVRGETQYF.

The chain is built from TRBV11-2 and TRBJ2-3, with 15 positions matching TRBD2. The germline CDR1 and CDR2 sequences are SGHAT and FQNNGV. The CDR3 length is 17 residues. With 5 bases clipped from V and 3 bases from J, the junction kept 6 bases outside the gene matches. CDR3 nucleotides: TGTGCCAGCAGCATCGGACTAGCGGGAGGGCGAACAGATACGCAGTATTTT. Amino acids: CASSIGLAGGRTDTQYF.

The chain joins TRBV15 to TRBJ1-1, with D possibly being TRBD1 (5 bases). Germline-derived CDR1 and CDR2 are LNHNV and YYDKDF (reference sequence). CDR3 length: 14 amino acids. V lost 1 base to trimming and J lost 0 bases, with 6 bases between them. The CDR3 DNA follows: TGTGCCACCAGCAGAGTGGGGCTGAACACTGAAGCTTTCTTT. Translated, it gives CATSRVGLNTEAFF.

The chain uses TRBV7-2 and TRBJ2-3; TRBD2 matches at 15 bases. There are 17 residues in the CDR3. After removal of 2 bases from V and 2 bases from J, the junction contained 2 bases not matched to a gene. CDR1 and CDR2 (germline): SGHTA, FQGNSA. CDR3 in DNA: TGTGCCAGCAGCTTACGGACTAGCGGGAGGGCCACAGATACGCAGTATTTT. It is translated as CASSLRTSGRATDTQYF.

This chain joins TRBV6-6 and TRBJ2-7; TRBD1 matches 12 bases. The junction had 6 bases not matched to a gene; V was cut back by 5 bases and J by 7 bases. From germline, CDR1 is MNHNY and CDR2 SVGAGI (reference sequence). The CDR3 length is 14 residues. The CDR3 protein is CASSPGQGAREQYF. The CDR3 nucleotides read TGTGCCAGCAGTCCGGGACAGGGGGCTCGGGAGCAGTACTTC.

The chain joins TRBV9 to TRBJ2-3; 8 nucleotides line up with TRBD1. CDR1 SGDLS and CDR2 YYNGEE come from the germline V gene. The CDR3 extends over 14 amino acids. V lost 0 bases to trimming and J lost 4 bases; unmatched junction nucleotides: 1. Here the CDR3 reads CASSVGTGPDTQYF. The CDR3, as DNA: TGTGCCAGCAGCGTAGGGACAGGGCCAGATACGCAGTATTTT.

V is TRBV5-5 and J is TRBJ1-5; unclear D gene. Germline loops: CDR1 SGHKS, CDR2 YYEKEE (reference sequence). The V end lost 4 bases, the J end lost 2 bases, and 10 bases lay between the germline ends. CDR3 length: 14 residues. In DNA, the CDR3 is TGTGCCAGCAGCCCCCTGGGAGGCAATCAGCCCCAGCATTTT. This translates into CASSPLGGNQPQHF.

The genes are TRBV5-5 and TRBJ2-7, with 7 nucleotides matching TRBD2. The CDR3 sequence is 14 residues long. Trimming took 1 base from V and 2 from J; bases not matched to a gene: 3. Germline-derived CDR1 and CDR2 are SGHKS and YYEKEE (reference sequence). CDR3 region: CASSLLAGAYEQYF. As DNA, the CDR3 is TGTGCCAGCAGCTTGCTTGCGGGGGCCTACGAGCAGTACTTC.

The CDR3 DNA reads TGTGCCAGCAGGGCCAGGACTAGCGGGCACAATGAGCAGTTCTTC. This gives the protein CASRARTSGHNEQFF. This rearrangement joins TRBV2 to TRBJ2-1; 11 bases line up with TRBD2. Trimming at V came to 6 bases and at J to 5 bases, leaving 6 bases not matched to a gene. Germline V CDR1 and CDR2: SNHLY, FYNNEI. This CDR3 comprises 15 residues. The full variable domain, in which reference TRBV2 and TRBJ2-1 provide the parts outside the CDR3, is EPEVTQTPSHQVTQMGQEVILRCVPISNHLYFYWYRQILGQKVEFLVSFYNNEISEKSEIFDDQFSVERPDGSNFTLKIRSTKLEDSAMYFCASRARTSGHNEQFFGPGTRLTVL.

The chain links TRBV5-1 to TRBJ2-7; D possibly corresponds to TRBD2 (5 bases). The CDR3 has 14 amino acids. Germline CDR1 and CDR2: SGHRS and YFSETQ. Trimming removed 1 base at V and 0 bases at J, with 8 bases between. CDR3 residues: CASSLIGLSYEQYF. Written as DNA, the CDR3 is TGCGCCAGCAGCTTGATTGGACTCTCCTACGAGCAGTACTTC.

This clone was detected only a few times. The V gene is TRBV19, the J gene TRBJ1-2, with TRBD1 matching 7 bases. Germline values: CDR1 LNHDA, CDR2 SQIVND (reference sequence). Germline trimming cut 3 bases from V and 8 bases from J; bases unmatched to any gene: 6. The CDR3 runs 13 residues. Written as DNA, the CDR3 is TGTGCCAGTAGTATGCCCACAGGGGTAGGCTACACCTTC. Its protein is CASSMPTGVGYTF.

This clone was detected once. This chain joins TRBV27 and TRBJ2-7, with 11 bases identical to TRBD1. The CDR3 contains 14 residues. V shed 5 bases and J 5 bases; nucleotides not matched to a gene: 5. Looked up from germline, CDR1 is MNHEY and CDR2 is SMNVEV (reference sequence). In nucleotides, the CDR3 is TGTGCCAGCAGTCCCCGGACAGGGGGCGACGAGCAGTACTTC. Translation: CASSPRTGGDEQYF.

The chain has TRBV5-4 and TRBJ2-7; D gene ambiguous. There are 15 residues in the CDR3. The germline V and J ends were trimmed by 0 bases and 2 bases, with 12 bases remaining between them. CDR1 and CDR2 (germline): SGHNT, YYREEE (reference sequence). CDR3 sequence: CASSLGGQTTYEQYF. CDR3 in DNA: TGTGCCAGCAGCTTGGGTGGCCAAACTACCTACGAGCAGTACTTC.

The count of this clone is one. V is TRBV5-6 and J is TRBJ2-7; 8 nucleotides align to TRBD2. The CDR3 has 15 amino acids. Trimming removed 3 bases from V and 4 bases from J; junction bases left unmatched: 9. Germline lookup yields CDR1 SGHDT and CDR2 YYEEEE. The CDR3 protein is CASSSLTSGYYEQYF. DNA for the CDR3: TGTGCCAGCAGCTCCTTAACTAGCGGTTATTACGAGCAGTACTTC.

The CDR3 is CASSYGGRGSYEQYF. For the CDR3, the DNA is TGCGCCAGCAGTTACGGGGGGAGAGGGTCCTACGAGCAGTACTTC. The chain joins TRBV5-1 to TRBJ2-7, with TRBD2 matching 7 bases. The trim removed 5 bases at V and 1 base at J, leaving 9 bases unmatched. Germline CDR1 and CDR2: SGHRS and YFSETQ. The CDR3 runs 15 residues.

This chain connects TRBV4-2 to TRBJ2-1; 8 nucleotides agree with TRBD1. Losses at the gene ends were 3 bases for V and 8 bases for J; bases not matched to a gene: 9. Germline lookup yields CDR1 LGHNA and CDR2 YNFKEQ. The CDR3 loop spans 15 amino acids. The CDR3 sequence is CASSHRQGKEDEQFF. CDR3 bases: TGTGCCAGCAGCCATCGACAGGGGAAAGAAGATGAGCAGTTCTTC.

The V call is TRBV5-1, the J call TRBJ2-7, with unresolved D. The germline V gene has CDR1 SGHRS and CDR2 YFSETQ. Trimming stripped 0 bases from V and 7 bases from J, with 20 bases between. The CDR3 covers 16 residues. CDR3 DNA sequence: TGCGCCAGCAGCTTGGGGCTCAGTCGTGAAACGATGGAGCAGTACTTC. Translating it yields CASSLGLSRETMEQYF. The full variable domain, its missing parts supplied by reference TRBV5-1 and TRBJ2-7, is KAGVTQTPRYLIKTRGQQVTLSCSPISGHRSVSWYQQTPGQGLQFLFEYFSETQRNKGNFPGRFSGRQFSNSRSEMNVSTLELGDSALYLCASSLGLSRETMEQYFGPGTRLTVT.

The rearrangement links TRBV7-3 to TRBJ2-2; TRBD2 agrees at 10 bases. The germline gives CDR1 SGHTA, CDR2 FQGTGA. There are 15 residues in the CDR3. J was trimmed by 3 bases and V by 5 bases; bases with no gene match: 3. CDR3 coding DNA: TGTGCCAGCAGCCATAGCGGGGGGTACACCGGGGAGCTGTTTTTT. Its protein is CASSHSGGYTGELFF.

The rearrangement joins TRBV6-1 to TRBJ2-7, with a possible D match to TRBD1 (5 bases). Looked up from germline, CDR1 is MNHNS and CDR2 is SASEGT. V gave up 7 bases and J gave up 4 bases, with 17 bases separating them. The CDR3 length is 14 residues. CDR3 coding DNA: TGTGCCAGCACCTCCGGGCAGGGAACATACGAGCAGTACTTC. Translation: CASTSGQGTYEQYF.

V is TRBV7-9 and J is TRBJ2-3; possibly TRBD1 for D (6 bases). Germline assignment: CDR1 SEHNR and CDR2 FQNEAQ (reference sequence). Trimming removed 5 bases at V and 5 bases at J, with 14 bases between. CDR3 length equals 14 residues. The CDR3: CASSTRTAEDTQYF. CDR3 DNA sequence: TGTGCCAGCAGCACGAGGACAGCTGAAGATACGCAGTATTTT.

The J gene is TRBJ1-1, the V gene TRBV7-3; TRBD1 might be the D (5 bases). Looked up from germline, CDR1 is SGHTA and CDR2 is FQGTGA. Trimming removed 2 bases from V and 0 bases from J, with 13 bases in between. The length of the CDR3 is 16 residues. CDR3 coding DNA: TGTGCCAGCAGCTTAGTGGGGACGGAGATGAACACTGAAGCTTTCTTT. Encoded protein: CASSLVGTEMNTEAFF.

The V and J genes are TRBV15 and TRBJ1-2; D remains unclear. The germline V gene has CDR1 LNHNV and CDR2 YYDKDF (reference sequence). V lost 0 bases and J lost 1, with 9 bases in between. The CDR3 extends over 15 amino acids. Here the CDR3 DNA reads TGTGCCACCAGCAGAGATCTGGGGTTTAACTATGGCTACACCTTC. This gives the protein CATSRDLGFNYGYTF.

V usage is TRBV7-9 and J usage is TRBJ1-1; D uncertain. There are 13 residues in the CDR3. Germline CDR1 SEHNR, CDR2 FQNEAQ (reference sequence). With 3 bases removed from V and 3 bases from J, the gap between germline ends came to 8 bases. CDR3 region: CASSFRADTEAFF. The CDR3 coding sequence is TGTGCCAGCAGCTTCCGGGCGGACACTGAAGCTTTCTTT.

This sequence joins TRBV2 and TRBJ2-7; D not certain. Per the germline V gene, CDR1 is SNHLY and CDR2 is FYNNEI. The CDR3 runs to 12 residues. The germline V and J ends were trimmed by 6 bases and 1 base, with 7 bases remaining between them. The DNA for the CDR3 is TGTGCCAGCAGCGCCGAGTCCTACGAGCAGTACTTC. Its protein is CASSAESYEQYF. Full variable domain (outside the CDR3, taken from reference TRBV2 and TRBJ2-7): EPEVTQTPSHQVTQMGQEVILRCVPISNHLYFYWYRQILGQKVEFLVSFYNNEISEKSEIFDDQFSVERPDGSNFTLKIRSTKLEDSAMYFCASSAESYEQYFGPGTRLTVT.

The chain has TRBV6-1 and TRBJ2-7; D gene unclear. In germline, CDR1 is MNHNS, CDR2 SASEGT. Trimming cost V 8 bases and J 6 bases, with 11 bases left between them. This CDR3 spans 11 amino acids. The CDR3 reads CASSSWGEQYF. In DNA, the CDR3 is TGTGCCAGCTCCTCGTGGGGCGAGCAGTACTTC.